Sequencing of this T cell receptor (beta chain) was carried out in a study of T cell responses to AZD1222 COVID-19 vaccine. Produced via immunoSEQ multiplex PCR; TCRdb's table is partial and in-frame only. The profile shows about 67,000 clones, roughly 84% of them singletons. Study-wide results and caveats: Seropositivity was recorded at baseline in only 6 or 7 AZD1222 recipients.

With regard to this clone: Its antigen remains unidentified.

This specimen was peripheral blood, taken on day 0 of AZD1222 vaccination. The receptor was derived from an adult in good health.

The DNA of the CDR3 is TGTGCCAGCAGCTTCAGGGGCAATGAGCAGTTCTTC. Its translation is CASSFRGNEQFF. The rearrangement links TRBV7-2 to TRBJ2-1, with D possibly TRBD1 on 6 matching bases. Germline CDR1 and CDR2: SGHTA and FQGNSA. The CDR3 covers 12 residues. Trimming took 3 bases from V and 6 from J, leaving 6 bases between them.